This T cell receptor beta chain was sequenced during a study of T cell responses to AZD1222 COVID-19 vaccine. Germline V gene data show CDR1 as SGHRS and CDR2 as YFSETQ. CDR3 length: 19 residues. Trimming took off 2 bases at V and 7 bases at J, with 25 bases between the two ends. Regarding the study as a whole: The study identified only 6 or 7 AZD1222 recipients as seropositive at baseline.

TCRdb's table, derived via immunoSEQ multiplex PCR, lists solely in-frame clones and lacks some. In the table there are over 35,000 clones, around 80% of which are singletons. About this clone: Its antigen remains unknown.

The chain has TRBV5-1 and TRBJ1-6, with a tentative D call TRBD1 (6 bases). This TCR was recovered from an adult who received the MenACWY meningococcal vaccine as a control. The sample consisted of peripheral blood, taken 28 days after the second dose of the MenACWY control vaccine. Here the CDR3 DNA reads TGCGCCAGCAGCTTTTTAGGAACCTCTACCCCGGGACAAAATTCACCCCTCCACTTT. It is translated as CASSFLGTSTPGQNSPLHF. The whole variable domain, remainder taken from reference TRBV5-1 and TRBJ1-6, is KAGVTQTPRYLIKTRGQQVTLSCSPISGHRSVSWYQQTPGQGLQFLFEYFSETQRNKGNFPGRFSGRQFSNSRSEMNVSTLELGDSALYLCASSFLGTSTPGQNSPLHFGNGTRLTVT.